Shown below are 15 T cell receptor beta chains from a single sample sequenced in a study of graft-versus-host responses after intestinal transplantation. The repertoire was sequenced with immunoSEQ multiplex PCR; TCRdb's copy has only in-frame clones and lacks some. The sample yields some 82,000 clones, roughly 91% seen once. Their cognate antigens are unknown. Sequences were derived from unstimulated CD8+ T cells sorted from spleen or lymph node cells, sampled before transplant. Receptors were obtained from a human donor who was the organ donor for an intestinal transplant.

The chain recombines TRBV28 with TRBJ2-7, with 8 bases lining up with TRBD2. J gave up 4 bases and V 2 bases, and 16 bases lay outside the gene matches. The V gene's germline CDR1 is MDHEN and CDR2 SYDVKM. This CDR3 is 18 amino acids long. DNA for the CDR3: TGTGCCAGCAGTTTACGGAGGGTTAGCGGGGCCAATTTTTACGAGCAGTACTTC. This translates into CASSLRRVSGANFYEQYF.

V is TRBV7-9 and J is TRBJ2-5; D is uncertain. The CDR3 runs 14 residues. Germline V lookup: CDR1 SEHNR, CDR2 FQNEAQ (reference sequence). V dropped 2 bases and J dropped 5 bases, with 12 bases sitting between them. The CDR3 is CASSLKGNGETQYF. CDR3 nucleotide sequence: TGTGCCAGCAGCTTAAAAGGGAATGGCGAGACCCAGTACTTC.

The V and J genes are TRBV10-2 and TRBJ1-6, with a possible D match to TRBD1 (6 bases). The germline V and J ends were trimmed by 6 bases and 7 bases, with 16 bases remaining between them. Per germline, CDR1 WSHSY and CDR2 SAAADI. This CDR3 has 15 residues. The CDR3 region is CASRRSGQANSPLHF. In DNA, the CDR3 is TGCGCCAGCAGGCGATCGGGACAAGCAAATTCACCCCTCCACTTT.

The chain employs TRBV5-4 and TRBJ2-7, with 10 positions matching TRBD1. Germline V CDR1 and CDR2: SGHNT, YYREEE (reference sequence). J gave up 4 bases and V 3 bases, and 10 bases lay outside the gene matches. There are 16 residues in the CDR3. The CDR3 sequence is CASSCTGTGAMYEQYF. Written as DNA, the CDR3 is TGTGCCAGCAGCTGCACCGGGACAGGGGCTATGTACGAGCAGTACTTC.

The rearrangement links TRBV5-4 to TRBJ2-3, with TRBD2 identical over 9 bases. Germline V gene lookup returns CDR1 SGHNT and CDR2 YYREEE (reference sequence). Losses at the gene ends were 2 bases for V and 2 bases for J; bases not matched to a gene: 3. The CDR3 contains 15 residues. The DNA for the CDR3 is TGTGCCAGCAGCTTTGTAGCGGGGGCCACAGATACGCAGTATTTT. Its protein product is CASSFVAGATDTQYF.

This chain joins TRBV25-1 and TRBJ1-1; D not certain. From germline, CDR1 is MGHDK and CDR2 SYGVNS. Trimming left V 2 bases short and J 6 bases short, with 10 bases between. The CDR3 contains 13 residues. The CDR3 region has the DNA TGTGCCAGCAGTGAAACCGCAGGCGCTGAAGCTTTCTTT. This codes for CASSETAGAEAFF.

This clone has a single count. This chain joins TRBV27 and TRBJ2-6; 7 nucleotides agree with TRBD2. Germline V CDR1 and CDR2: MNHEY, SMNVEV (reference sequence). This CDR3 comprises 17 residues. V trimming: 11 bases; J trimming: 0 bases; junction bases outside the gene matches: 13. DNA of the CDR3: TGTGCCTCCGGGAGGCAGGGATATAGCTCTGGGGCCAACGTCCTGACTTTC. Amino acid sequence: CASGRQGYSSGANVLTF.

The genes are TRBV7-9 and TRBJ1-1; D is ambiguous. Germline CDR1 and CDR2: SEHNR and FQNEAQ (reference sequence). Trimming shortened V by 1 base and J by 6 bases, and 6 bases separated the two germline ends. This CDR3 is built from 12 residues. Here the CDR3 reads CASSLGAAEAFF. CDR3 DNA: TGTGCCAGCAGCTTAGGGGCAGCTGAAGCTTTCTTT.

The chain combines TRBV27 with TRBJ1-1, with D hard to call. The V gene's germline CDR1 is MNHEY and CDR2 SMNVEV (reference sequence). This CDR3 region has 14 residues. Trimming left V 2 bases short and J 5 bases short, with 12 bases between. The CDR3 region has the DNA TGTGCCAGCAGTTTAAGCAGGTCGGAAACTGAAGCTTTCTTT. It is translated as CASSLSRSETEAFF.

V gene TRBV6-5 combines with J gene TRBJ2-1, with D possibly matching TRBD2 (6 bases). V was clipped by 7 bases and J by 4 bases, with 17 bases between them. The CDR3 is made up of 15 amino acids. Germline V CDR1 and CDR2: MNHEY, SVGAGI. CDR3 in amino acids: CASKTGGGRYNEQFF. In DNA, the CDR3 is TGTGCCAGCAAGACCGGGGGAGGCCGATACAATGAGCAGTTCTTC.

V and J are TRBV7-6 and TRBJ2-7; no clear D gene. This CDR3 spans 13 amino acids. Trimming took off 5 bases at V and 6 bases at J, with 14 bases between the two ends. From germline, CDR1 is SGHVS and CDR2 FNYEAQ. As DNA, the CDR3 is TGTGCCAGCAGCCCCCAACTCTCCGGCGAGCAGTACTTC. Encoded protein: CASSPQLSGEQYF.

The chain links TRBV7-9 to TRBJ1-1; 9 nucleotides line up with TRBD1. The V gene end was trimmed by 10 bases and the J gene end by 4 bases; junction bases not matched to a gene: 10. The CDR3 has 14 residues. The germline CDR1 and CDR2 sequences are SEHNR and FQNEAQ (reference sequence). The CDR3 loop is CATGGDREGTEAFF. In DNA, the CDR3 is TGTGCCACAGGGGGGGACAGGGAGGGCACTGAAGCTTTCTTT.

The chain has TRBV4-1 and TRBJ1-5, with TRBD1 matching over 7 bases. The CDR3 sequence is 17 residues long. The V and J ends lost 4 bases and 0 bases, in that order; junction bases with no gene match: 9. The germline V gene encodes CDR1 MGHRA and CDR2 YSYEKL. The CDR3 nucleotides are TGCGCCAGCAGCCTATTTCCCGGGACAGATAGCAATCAGCCCCAGCATTTT. Protein: CASSLFPGTDSNQPQHF.

The V and J genes are TRBV2 and TRBJ1-4, with D possibly TRBD1 on 5 matching bases. In germline, CDR1 is SNHLY, CDR2 FYNNEI. There are 14 residues in the CDR3. The V end was cut by 7 bases, the J end by 13 bases, with 22 bases between. The CDR3 region has the DNA TGTGCCAGCAAACCGACCGGGACCTTTTATGGACTGTTTTTT. Protein: CASKPTGTFYGLFF.

This clone was observed once. This chain uses TRBV5-6 with TRBJ2-7; D is unresolved. V lost 0 bases, J lost 4 bases, and 8 bases lay in between. This CDR3 is built from 13 residues. Germline V CDR1 and CDR2: SGHDT, YYEEEE. DNA of the CDR3: TGTGCCAGCAGCTTGGACGTGTCTTACGAGCAGTACTTC. Translation gives CASSLDVSYEQYF.